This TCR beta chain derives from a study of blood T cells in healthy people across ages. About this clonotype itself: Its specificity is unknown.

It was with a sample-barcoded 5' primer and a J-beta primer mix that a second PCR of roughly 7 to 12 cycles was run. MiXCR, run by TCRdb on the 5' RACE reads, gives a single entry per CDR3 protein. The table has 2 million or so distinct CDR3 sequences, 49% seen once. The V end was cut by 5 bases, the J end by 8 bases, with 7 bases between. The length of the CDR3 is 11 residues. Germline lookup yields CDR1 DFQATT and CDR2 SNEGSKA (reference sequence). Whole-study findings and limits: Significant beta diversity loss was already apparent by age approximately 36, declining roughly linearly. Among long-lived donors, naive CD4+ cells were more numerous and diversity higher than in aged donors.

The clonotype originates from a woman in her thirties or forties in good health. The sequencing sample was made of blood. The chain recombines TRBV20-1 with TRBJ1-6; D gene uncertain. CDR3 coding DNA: TGCAGTGCTCGGGTGGATTCACCCCTCCACTTT. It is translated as CSARVDSPLHF.